The source of this T cell receptor (beta chain) is a study of T-cell reconstitution after alpha-beta-depleted transplantation in children. General study points: Several hundred graft clones that had expanded were reportedly the source of alpha-beta T cells about two months after transplant. Fresh T-cell production supplied most of the T-cell counts and diversity seen one year after transplant.

Notes on this clonotype: What it binds is unknown.

Trimming left V 2 bases short and J 3 bases short, with 14 bases between. CDR3 length equals 15 residues. Germline CDR1 and CDR2: LGHNA and YNFKEQ. Unique molecular identifiers were incorporated during preparation of the TCRbeta library. TCRdb recomputed calls from the PCR reads with MiXCR, one row per CDR3 protein. The sample lists 250,000 to 400,000 distinct CDR3 sequences, 20% to 30% seen once, with around 9.9% in the top ten. The receptor's source is a male patient younger than 18 who had a stem cell transplant for acute lymphoblastic leukemia, so the T cells may come from the graft donor. The specimen comprised PBMCs, mostly from graft donor cells, sampled 180 days after TCRalphabeta/CD19-depleted stem cell transplant. V is TRBV4-2 and J is TRBJ2-7; perhaps TRBD1 as D (6 bases). CDR3 nucleotide sequence: TGTGCCAGCAGCCAATCTACAGGGACCGACTACGAGCAGTACTTC. This gives the protein CASSQSTGTDYEQYF.